Each of the 22 T cell receptor beta chains below was sequenced from the same sample in a study of blood T cell repertoires in COVID-19. The repertoire was sequenced with immunoSEQ multiplex PCR; TCRdb's copy has only in-frame clones and lacks some. The sample lists fewer than 250,000 clones; 80% to 90% were seen once. The sample taken for sequencing was peripheral blood. Receptor source: a woman of 80 years or more with COVID-19, enrolled during active disease.

The J gene is TRBJ1-2, the V gene TRBV19; TRBD1 is a possible D gene (5 bases). This CDR3 contains 14 residues. Germline CDR1 reads LNHDA; CDR2 reads SQIVND (reference sequence). Trimming pared 3 bases from V and 6 bases from J, leaving 14 bases between. In DNA form, the CDR3 reads TGTGCCAGTAGTATTATGGGAGGGGTCCATGGCTACACCTTC. Its translation: CASSIMGGVHGYTF.

Written as DNA, the CDR3 is TGTGCCAGCAGCCCCGCGGGGTCCCGGATTGAGCAGTTCTTC. Protein sequence: CASSPAGSRIEQFF. The V call is TRBV7-3, the J call TRBJ2-1; weak D call: TRBD2 (6 bases). Trimming pared 5 bases from V and 9 bases from J, leaving 17 bases between. This CDR3 has 14 residues. Germline V gene sequence: CDR1 SGHTA, CDR2 FQGTGA.

V usage is TRBV19 and J usage is TRBJ2-6; TRBD1 is a possible D gene (5 bases). In germline, CDR1 is LNHDA, CDR2 SQIVND (reference sequence). V lost 7 bases, J lost 4 bases, and 20 bases lay in between. The CDR3 spans 17 residues. The CDR3 DNA reads as TGTGCCAGTACCGCACTGAAGGGGTCATCCGGGGCCAACGTCCTGACTTTC. It codes for CASTALKGSSGANVLTF.

This chain connects TRBV3-1 (or the pseudogene TRBV3-2) to TRBJ2-1, with a possible D match to TRBD2 (5 bases). Germline-derived CDR1 and CDR2 are LGHDT and YNNKEL (reference sequence). The V end was cut by 5 bases, the J end by 5 bases, with 19 bases between. The CDR3 has 16 residues. The DNA for the CDR3 is TGTGCCAGCAGCTCCTCCGGCAGGCGGGTCAACAATGAGCAGTTCTTC. It encodes CASSSSGRRVNNEQFF.

As concerns this clone: A read error may account for a junction end that differs from germline. The sample holds other DNA sequences that translate to the same CDR3. J is TRBJ1-4 and V is TRBV10-2, with 9 bases aligning to TRBD1. The CDR3 has 15 residues. Germline assignment: CDR1 WSHSY and CDR2 SAAADI. CDR3: CASSDPGQGNEKLFF. The DNA for the CDR3 is TGCGCCAGCAGTGACCCAGGACAGGGGAATGAAAAGCTGTTTTTT.

V usage is TRBV10-3 and J usage is TRBJ2-7, with D hard to call. The CDR3 totals 15 residues. V was cut by 6 bases and J by 2 bases, with 17 bases left in between. Germline V CDR1 and CDR2: ENHRY, SYGVKD. The chain's CDR3 is CAIRAQVLDTYEQYF. The CDR3 bases are TGTGCCATCAGAGCTCAGGTTTTGGATACCTACGAGCAGTACTTC.

The CDR3 bases are TGTGCCACCAGTGAAGGGGGCCCCCATGAAGCTTTCTTT. This translates into CATSEGGPHEAFF. This chain connects TRBV24-1 to TRBJ1-1; 7 bases agree with TRBD1. CDR1 is KGHDR and CDR2 is SFDVKD in the germline V gene. The V gene end was trimmed by 4 bases and the J gene end by 7 bases; junction bases not matched to a gene: 5. The CDR3 length is 13 residues.

The chain has TRBV4-1 and TRBJ1-2; D is possibly TRBD1 (5 bases). Germline loops: CDR1 MGHRA, CDR2 YSYEKL. V shed 1 base and J shed 0 bases, with 12 bases lying between them. This CDR3 has 16 amino acids. For the CDR3, the DNA is TGCGCCAGCAGCCAAGTCCAGGGTGAGACTAACTATGGCTACACCTTC. As protein: CASSQVQGETNYGYTF.

The chain carries TRBV28 and TRBJ1-2, with a possible D match to TRBD1 (5 bases). V lost 6 bases to trimming and J lost 0 bases, with 14 bases between them. Germline values: CDR1 MDHEN, CDR2 SYDVKM. The CDR3 is 15 amino acids. CDR3 nucleotide sequence: TGTGCCAGCAGCAGGGCCCTATTAGCTAACTATGGCTACACCTTC. It specifies CASSRALLANYGYTF.

The chain links TRBV7-2 to TRBJ2-2, with D possibly TRBD2 on 5 matching bases. V was cut by 1 base and J by 0 bases, with 12 bases left in between. The CDR3 covers 17 residues. Germline loops: CDR1 SGHTA, CDR2 FQGNSA. CDR3 amino acids: CASSLGAGLTNTGELFF. CDR3 nucleotides: TGTGCCAGCAGCTTAGGGGCGGGTCTTACGAACACCGGGGAGCTGTTTTTT.

This chain uses TRBV19 with TRBJ2-7; 11 bases are a match to TRBD2. Germline CDR1 LNHDA, CDR2 SQIVND (reference sequence). V lost 6 bases and J lost 2; bases outside the gene matches: 9. CDR3 length: 16 residues. CDR3 sequence reads: CASSPRPGLAAYEQYF. CDR3 DNA sequence: TGTGCCAGTAGCCCCCGACCGGGACTAGCGGCCTACGAGCAGTACTTC.

The V gene is TRBV6-5, the J gene TRBJ1-4, with 9 bases aligning to TRBD1. The CDR3 loop spans 16 amino acids. Germline V CDR1 and CDR2: MNHEY, SVGAGI. Trimming cost V 0 bases and J 10 bases; bases outside gene matches: 9. The CDR3 DNA is TGTGCCAGCAGTTACTCCCACGGAGACAGGGGGAGAAAACTGTTTTTT. This sequence encodes CASSYSHGDRGRKLFF.

Regarding this clone: The sample carries other DNA sequences with the same CDR3. The genes are TRBV10-3 and TRBJ1-5, with D perhaps matching TRBD1 (6 bases). The germline gives CDR1 ENHRY, CDR2 SYGVKD. The CDR3 contains 15 residues. V lost 0 bases, J lost 4 bases, and 10 bases lay in between. In DNA, the CDR3 is TGTGCCATCAGTGAGTCAGGGGGGGGGAATCAGCCCCAGCATTTT. It translates to CAISESGGGNQPQHF.

The chain recombines TRBV9 with TRBJ2-1; 9 bases align to TRBD2. CDR3 length: 17 residues. V lost 0 bases to trimming and J lost 3 bases; unmatched junction nucleotides: 7. Germline values: CDR1 SGDLS, CDR2 YYNGEE. The CDR3 DNA follows: TGTGCCAGCAGCGTAGCTACGGGTAGCGGGGGCTACAATGAGCAGTTCTTC. Its protein product is CASSVATGSGGYNEQFF.

This clone was counted between two and nine times. The junction shows a germline mismatch at one end, possibly a read error. J is TRBJ1-4 and V is TRBV11-3; TRBD1 matches at 7 bases. Germline CDR1 and CDR2: SGHNT and YENEEA. The CDR3 runs to 14 residues. As DNA, the CDR3 is TGTGCCAGCAGGTTAGGACAGGAGAATGAAAAACTGTTTTTT. Amino acid sequence: CASRLGQENEKLFF. Complete variable domain (other parts from reference TRBV11-3 and TRBJ1-4): EAGVVQSPRYKIIEKKQPVAFWCNPISGHNTLYWYLQNLGQGPELLIRYENEEAVDDSQLPKDRFSAERLKGVDSTLKIQPAELGDSAVYLCASRLGQENEKLFFGSGTQLSVL.

The chain links TRBV28 to TRBJ2-3, with 8 bases lining up with TRBD2. Losses at the gene ends were 5 bases for V and 0 bases for J; bases not matched to a gene: 7. The CDR3 is 16 amino acids. CDR1 and CDR2 (germline): MDHEN, SYDVKM. The CDR3 DNA reads TGTGCCAGCAGTGCGCCCGGGGGGGCAAGCACAGATACGCAGTATTTT. This gives the protein CASSAPGGASTDTQYF.

This clone is a singleton in its sample. The V and J genes are TRBV6-1 and TRBJ1-4, with D possibly TRBD1 on 5 matching bases. V was shortened by 3 bases and J by 8 bases, with 16 bases between the two germline ends. Germline lookup yields CDR1 MNHNS and CDR2 SASEGT. This CDR3 is 15 amino acids long. The CDR3 is CASSDLGSGVEKLFF. CDR3 bases: TGTGCCAGCAGTGACCTAGGATCGGGGGTGGAAAAACTGTTTTTT.

The chain recombines TRBV5-4 with TRBJ2-5; 7 positions agree with TRBD2. The CDR3 is 14 residues long. With 5 bases clipped from V and 1 base from J, the junction kept 5 bases outside the gene matches. Looked up from germline, CDR1 is SGHNT and CDR2 is YYREEE (reference sequence). The CDR3: CASSGGGTQETQYF. As DNA, the CDR3 is TGTGCCAGCAGTGGGGGGGGGACCCAAGAGACCCAGTACTTC.

CDR3 amino acids: CATSGTVTYEQYF. The CDR3 nucleotides are TGTGCCACCTCAGGGACAGTGACCTACGAGCAGTACTTC. The rearrangement uses TRBV10-3 and TRBJ2-7, with 7 bases identical to TRBD1. This CDR3 has 13 amino acids. J was trimmed by 2 bases and V by 10 bases; bases with no gene match: 8. CDR1 ENHRY and CDR2 SYGVKD come from the germline V gene.

The chain joins TRBV10-3 to TRBJ2-1, with 16 bases lining up with TRBD2. The CDR3 totals 16 residues. The V segment lost 10 bases and the J segment 7 bases; nucleotides outside the gene matches: 10. Per the germline V gene, CDR1 is ENHRY and CDR2 is SYGVKD. CDR3 sequence: CATGLAGGRSGNEQFF. In DNA form, the CDR3 reads TGTGCCACGGGACTAGCGGGGGGGAGGTCCGGAAATGAGCAGTTCTTC.

The chain carries TRBV7-2 and TRBJ1-5, with a tentative D call TRBD1 (6 bases). There are 14 residues in the CDR3. CDR1 and CDR2 (germline): SGHTA, FQGNSA. V lost 5 bases, J lost 3 bases, and 11 bases lay in between. CDR3 bases: TGTGCCAGCAGCGCAGGACAGCCCAATCAGCCCCAGCATTTT. It translates to CASSAGQPNQPQHF.

The chain is built from TRBV9 and TRBJ1-2, with D unclear. This CDR3 comprises 14 residues. The V gene lost 0 bases and the J gene lost 1 base, with 7 bases spanning the gap. Germline CDR1 is SGDLS and CDR2 is YYNGEE. This CDR3 is CASSVDPVNYGYTF. The CDR3 DNA reads as TGTGCCAGCAGCGTAGATCCAGTTAACTATGGCTACACCTTC.